The 11 T cell receptor beta chains below all came from one sample that was sequenced in a study of early T cells in non-severe SARS-CoV-2 infection. TCRdb redid the calling of the 5' RACE reads with MiXCR, one entry per CDR3 protein. The repertoire has under 100,000 distinct CDR3 sequences, roughly an eighth of them found once; the top ten carry 1.4%. The sequencing sample was made of whole blood. The source is an adult who was a healthcare worker with PCR-confirmed SARS-CoV-2 infection or an uninfected control (not recorded which).

In its sample, this clonotype was seen many times. The chain couples TRBV6-1 to TRBJ2-7; D call uncertain. CDR1 is MNHNS and CDR2 is SASEGT in the germline V gene. This CDR3 has 15 amino acids. V lost 0 bases to trimming and J lost 2 bases, with 11 bases between them. CDR3 nucleotides: TGTGCCAGCAGTGAAGCCGGCGGCGGTCCCTACGAGCAGTACTTC. This gives the protein CASSEAGGGPYEQYF.

This clonotype showed up many times. The chain has TRBV6-4 and TRBJ2-3; 9 bases line up with TRBD1. This CDR3 contains 15 residues. Germline-derived CDR1 and CDR2 are MRHNA and SNTAGT. V lost 0 bases, J lost 6 bases, and 4 bases stayed unmatched. Here the CDR3 reads CASSDSTGGADTQYF. DNA for the CDR3: TGTGCCAGCAGTGACTCGACAGGGGGTGCGGATACGCAGTATTTT.

This clonotype has a handful of counts. The chain combines TRBV29-1 with TRBJ1-1; D is uncertain. This CDR3 contains 12 residues. Germline CDR1 reads SQVTM; CDR2 reads ANQGSEA. Trimming took off 6 bases at V and 7 bases at J, with 15 bases between the two ends. The CDR3 DNA follows: TGCAGCGTCCGTGGACCGCCTGATGAAGCTTTCTTT. This codes for CSVRGPPDEAFF.

This clonotype was counted only a few times. The chain has TRBV11-2 and TRBJ2-3, with TRBD2 identical over 8 bases. Germline V gene data show CDR1 as SGHAT and CDR2 as FQNNGV. This CDR3 is 15 amino acids long. Losses at the gene ends were 5 bases for V and 2 bases for J; bases not matched to a gene: 6. CDR3 in amino acids: CASSVQGLATDTQYF. The CDR3 coding sequence is TGTGCCAGCAGCGTCCAAGGACTAGCCACAGATACGCAGTATTTT.

This clonotype has ten or more counts. V is TRBV5-1 and J is TRBJ1-1; D might be TRBD1 (6 bases). The germline V gene encodes CDR1 SGHRS and CDR2 YFSETQ. Trimming took off 0 bases at V and 3 bases at J, with 9 bases between the two ends. The CDR3 contains 14 residues. This CDR3 is CASSLAGAYTEAFF. DNA for the CDR3: TGCGCCAGCAGCTTGGCAGGGGCGTACACTGAAGCTTTCTTT.

This clonotype was observed a handful of times. The rearrangement joins TRBV11-2 to TRBJ2-7; 7 positions match TRBD1. The CDR3 sequence is 16 residues long. V was clipped by 4 bases and J by 3 bases; unmatched bases: 12. Per germline, CDR1 SGHAT and CDR2 FQNNGV. The CDR3 here is CASSSRRQGSSYEQYF. The CDR3 DNA follows: TGTGCCAGCAGCTCCCGACGACAGGGATCCAGCTACGAGCAGTACTTC. The full variable domain, in which reference TRBV11-2 and TRBJ2-7 provide the parts outside the CDR3, is EAGVAQSPRYKIIEKRQSVAFWCNPISGHATLYWYQQILGQGPKLLIQFQNNGVVDDSQLPKDRFSAERLKGVDSTLKIQPAKLEDSAVYLCASSSRRQGSSYEQYFGPGTRLTVT.

This clonotype was observed a handful of times. The chain links TRBV19 to TRBJ2-5; D not certain. CDR1 LNHDA and CDR2 SQIVND come from the germline V gene (reference sequence). The CDR3 spans 13 residues. The ends were cut back, 5 bases at V and 1 base at J, with 8 bases in the middle. The CDR3 bases are TGTGCCAGTAGTTTGTCGCGCCAAGAGACCCAGTACTTC. Translated: CASSLSRQETQYF.

This clonotype has a count of ten or more. The V call is TRBV12-3 or TRBV12-4, the J call TRBJ2-3; D is unresolved. Trimming shortened V by 2 bases and J by 6 bases, and 3 bases separated the two germline ends. This CDR3 spans 11 amino acids. The DNA of the CDR3 is TGTGCCAGCAGTTTAAAGGATACGCAGTATTTT. Its protein is CASSLKDTQYF.

This clonotype occurred many times. V gene TRBV27 combines with J gene TRBJ2-1; TRBD2 agrees at 9 bases. The CDR3 consists of 15 residues. After removal of 6 bases from V and 8 bases from J, the junction contained 11 bases not matched to a gene. Germline CDR1 MNHEY, CDR2 SMNVEV (reference sequence). CDR3 protein: CASRRLGGGADEQFF. CDR3 nucleotides: TGTGCCAGCAGGCGCCTGGGCGGGGGGGCTGATGAGCAGTTCTTC.

The CDR3 DNA sequence: TGTGCCAGCAGCTTACCCCTGGGAGGGGCGGACGGGCCCCTCCACTTT. This sequence encodes CASSLPLGGADGPLHF. This chain connects TRBV7-2 to TRBJ1-6; TRBD1 might be the D (5 bases). With 2 bases removed from V and 13 bases from J, the gap between germline ends came to 21 bases. This CDR3 has 16 amino acids. Germline CDR1 reads SGHTA; CDR2 reads FQGNSA.

On this clonotype itself: A much larger clone differs by one base, so this may be a read error. The chain employs TRBV7-6 and TRBJ2-3; D remains ambiguous. The CDR3 spans 11 residues. CDR1 is SGHVS and CDR2 is FNYEAQ in the germline V gene. The CDR3 spells CVSSIGDTQYF. In nucleotides, the CDR3 is TGTGTCAGCAGCATAGGGGATACGCAGTATTTT.